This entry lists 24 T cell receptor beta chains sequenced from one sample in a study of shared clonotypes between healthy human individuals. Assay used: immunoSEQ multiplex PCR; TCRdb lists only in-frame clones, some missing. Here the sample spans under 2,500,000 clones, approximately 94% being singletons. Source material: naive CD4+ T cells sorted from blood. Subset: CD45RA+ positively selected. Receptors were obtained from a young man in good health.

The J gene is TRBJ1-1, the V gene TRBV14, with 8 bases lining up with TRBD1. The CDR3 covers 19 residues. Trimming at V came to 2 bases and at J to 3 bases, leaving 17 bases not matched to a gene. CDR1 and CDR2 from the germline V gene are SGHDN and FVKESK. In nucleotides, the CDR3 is TGTGCCAGCAGCCAATCCGGGTGGGATCAGGGGGCGCGTTACACTGAAGCTTTCTTT. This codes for CASSQSGWDQGARYTEAFF. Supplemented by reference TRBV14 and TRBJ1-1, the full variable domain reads EAGVTQFPSHSVIEKGQTVTLRCDPISGHDNLYWYRRVMGKEIKFLLHFVKESKQDESGMPNNRFLAERTGGTYSTLKVQPAELEDSGVYFCASSQSGWDQGARYTEAFFGQGTRLTVV.

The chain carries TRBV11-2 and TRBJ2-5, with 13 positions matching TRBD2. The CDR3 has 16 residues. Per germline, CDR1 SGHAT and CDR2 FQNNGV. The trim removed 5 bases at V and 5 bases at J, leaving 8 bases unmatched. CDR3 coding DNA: TGTGCCAGCAGCCCCGCCGGACTAGCGGGAGTTGAGACCCAGTACTTC. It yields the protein CASSPAGLAGVETQYF. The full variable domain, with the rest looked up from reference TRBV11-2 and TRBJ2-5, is EAGVAQSPRYKIIEKRQSVAFWCNPISGHATLYWYQQILGQGPKLLIQFQNNGVVDDSQLPKDRFSAERLKGVDSTLKIQPAKLEDSAVYLCASSPAGLAGVETQYFGPGTRLLVL.

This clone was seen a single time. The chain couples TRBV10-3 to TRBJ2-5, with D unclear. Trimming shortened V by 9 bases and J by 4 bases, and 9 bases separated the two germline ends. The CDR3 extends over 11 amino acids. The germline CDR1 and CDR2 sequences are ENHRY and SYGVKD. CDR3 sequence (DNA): TGTGCCATTTCGACGGGAGAGACCCAGTACTTC. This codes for CAISTGETQYF.

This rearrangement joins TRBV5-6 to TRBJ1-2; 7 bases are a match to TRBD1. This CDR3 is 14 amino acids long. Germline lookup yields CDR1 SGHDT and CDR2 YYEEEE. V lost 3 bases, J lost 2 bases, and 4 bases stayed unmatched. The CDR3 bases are TGTGCCAGCAGCTCCGGACAGGCCAACTATGGCTACACCTTC. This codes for CASSSGQANYGYTF.

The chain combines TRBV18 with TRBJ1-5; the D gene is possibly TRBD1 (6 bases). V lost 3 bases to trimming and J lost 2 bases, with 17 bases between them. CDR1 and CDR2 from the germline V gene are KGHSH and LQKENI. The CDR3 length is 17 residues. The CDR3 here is CASSPVRGAPGNQPQHF. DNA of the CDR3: TGTGCCAGCTCACCCGTACGGGGGGCGCCCGGCAATCAGCCCCAGCATTTT.

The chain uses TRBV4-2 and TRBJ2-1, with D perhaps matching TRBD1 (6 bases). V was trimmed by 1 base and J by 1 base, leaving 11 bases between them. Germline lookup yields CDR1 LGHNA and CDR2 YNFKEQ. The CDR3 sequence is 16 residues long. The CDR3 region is CASSQAEQGSYNEQFF. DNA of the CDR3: TGTGCCAGCAGCCAAGCCGAACAGGGTTCCTACAATGAGCAGTTCTTC.

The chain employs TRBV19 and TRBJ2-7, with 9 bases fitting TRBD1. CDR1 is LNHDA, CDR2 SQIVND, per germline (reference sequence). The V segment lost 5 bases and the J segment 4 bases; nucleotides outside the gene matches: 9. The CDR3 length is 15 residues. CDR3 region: CASSRTGGGVYEQYF. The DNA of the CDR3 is TGTGCCAGTAGTCGCACAGGGGGCGGCGTTTACGAGCAGTACTTC.

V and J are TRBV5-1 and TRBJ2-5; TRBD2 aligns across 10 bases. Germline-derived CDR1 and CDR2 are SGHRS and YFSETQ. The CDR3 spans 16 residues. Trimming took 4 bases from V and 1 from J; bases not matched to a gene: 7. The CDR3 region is CASSPATSGLQETQYF. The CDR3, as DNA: TGCGCCAGCAGCCCGGCGACTAGCGGGCTCCAAGAGACCCAGTACTTC.

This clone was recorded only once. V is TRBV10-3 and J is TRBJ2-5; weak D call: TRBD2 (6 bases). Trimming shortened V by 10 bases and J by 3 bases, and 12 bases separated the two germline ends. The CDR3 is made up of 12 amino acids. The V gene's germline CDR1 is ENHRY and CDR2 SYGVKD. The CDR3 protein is CATGTSKETQYF. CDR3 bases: TGTGCCACCGGGACTTCCAAAGAGACCCAGTACTTC.

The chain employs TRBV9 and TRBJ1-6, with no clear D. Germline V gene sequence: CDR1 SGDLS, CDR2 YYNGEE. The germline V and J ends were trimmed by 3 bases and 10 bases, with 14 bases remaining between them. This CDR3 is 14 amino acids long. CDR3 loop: CASSADTAKSPLHF. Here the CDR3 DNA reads TGTGCCAGCAGCGCAGACACAGCGAAATCACCCCTCCACTTT.

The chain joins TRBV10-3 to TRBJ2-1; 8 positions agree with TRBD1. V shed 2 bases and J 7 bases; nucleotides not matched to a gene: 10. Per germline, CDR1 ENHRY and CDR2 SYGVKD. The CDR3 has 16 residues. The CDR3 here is CAISEGDRGLVNEQFF. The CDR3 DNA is TGTGCCATCAGTGAGGGTGACAGGGGTTTGGTGAATGAGCAGTTCTTC.

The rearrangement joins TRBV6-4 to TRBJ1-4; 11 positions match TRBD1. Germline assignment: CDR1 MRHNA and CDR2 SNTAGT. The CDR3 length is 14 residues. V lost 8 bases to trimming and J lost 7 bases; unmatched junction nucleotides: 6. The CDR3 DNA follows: TGTGCCAGCTTTACCGGGACAGGGGGTGAAAAACTGTTTTTT. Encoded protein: CASFTGTGGEKLFF.

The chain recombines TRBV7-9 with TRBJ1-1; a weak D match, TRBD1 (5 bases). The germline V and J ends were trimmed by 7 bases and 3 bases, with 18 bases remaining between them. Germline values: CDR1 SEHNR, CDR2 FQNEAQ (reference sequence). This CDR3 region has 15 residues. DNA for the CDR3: TGTGCCAGCAACTCCTGGGGGGGGACGGACACTGAAGCTTTCTTT. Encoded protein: CASNSWGGTDTEAFF.

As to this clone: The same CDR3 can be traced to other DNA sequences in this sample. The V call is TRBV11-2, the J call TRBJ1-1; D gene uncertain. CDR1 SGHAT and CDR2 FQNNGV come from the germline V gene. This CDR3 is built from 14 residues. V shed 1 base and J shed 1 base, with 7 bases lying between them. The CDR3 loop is CASSLAGGNTEAFF. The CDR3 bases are TGTGCCAGCAGCTTAGCGGGCGGGAACACTGAAGCTTTCTTT.

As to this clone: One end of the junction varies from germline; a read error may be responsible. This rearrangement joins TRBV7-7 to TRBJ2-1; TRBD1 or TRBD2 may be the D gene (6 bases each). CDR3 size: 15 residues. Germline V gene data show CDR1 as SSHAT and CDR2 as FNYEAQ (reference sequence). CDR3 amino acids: CASSLDGGHYNEQFF. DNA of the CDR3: TGTGCTAGCAGCTTAGACGGGGGCCACTACAATGAGCAGTTCTTC.

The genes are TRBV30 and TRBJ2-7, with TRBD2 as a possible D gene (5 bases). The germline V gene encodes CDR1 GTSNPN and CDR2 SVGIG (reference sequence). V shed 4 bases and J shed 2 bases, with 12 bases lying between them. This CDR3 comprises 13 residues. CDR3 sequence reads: CAWNRGHPYEQYF. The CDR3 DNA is TGTGCCTGGAACCGAGGGCACCCCTACGAGCAGTACTTC. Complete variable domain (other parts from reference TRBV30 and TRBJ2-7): SQTIHQWPATLVQPVGSPLSLECTVEGTSNPNLYWYRQAAGRGLQLLFYSVGIGQISSEVPQNLSASRPQDRQFILSSKKLLLSDSGFYLCAWNRGHPYEQYFGPGTRLTVT.

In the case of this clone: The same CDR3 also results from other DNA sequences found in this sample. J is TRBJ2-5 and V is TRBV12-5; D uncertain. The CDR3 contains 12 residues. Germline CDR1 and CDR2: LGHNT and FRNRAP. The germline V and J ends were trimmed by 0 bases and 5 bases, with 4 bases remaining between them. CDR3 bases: TGTGCTAGTGGTTTGGTATCCGAGACCCAGTACTTC. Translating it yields CASGLVSETQYF.

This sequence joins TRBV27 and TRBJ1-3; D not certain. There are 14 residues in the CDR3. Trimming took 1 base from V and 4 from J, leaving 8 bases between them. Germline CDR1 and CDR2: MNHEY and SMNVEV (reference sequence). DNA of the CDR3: TGTGCCAGCAGTTTATGGGGTAGCGGAAACACCATATATTTT. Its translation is CASSLWGSGNTIYF.

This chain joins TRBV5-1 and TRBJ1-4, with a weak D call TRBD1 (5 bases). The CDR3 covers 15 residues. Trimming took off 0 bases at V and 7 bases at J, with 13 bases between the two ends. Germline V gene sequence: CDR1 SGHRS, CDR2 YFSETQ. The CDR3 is CASSLADTLGEKLFF. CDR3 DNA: TGCGCCAGCAGCTTGGCGGACACCTTAGGTGAAAAACTGTTTTTT.

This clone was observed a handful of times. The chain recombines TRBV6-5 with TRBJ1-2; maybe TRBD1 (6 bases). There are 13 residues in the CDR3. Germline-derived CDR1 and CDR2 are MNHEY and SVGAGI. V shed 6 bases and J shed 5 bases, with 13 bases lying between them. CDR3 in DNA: TGTGCCAGCAGCCTGGCAGGGGATTATGGCTACACCTTC. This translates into CASSLAGDYGYTF.

The CDR3 DNA sequence: TGTGCCACTCGACAGGGGGTAATCAATCAGCCCCAGCATTTT. It translates to CATRQGVINQPQHF. V usage is TRBV10-3 and J usage is TRBJ1-5; TRBD1 matches at 9 bases. The J segment lost 3 bases and the V segment lost 10 bases, leaving 7 bases of the junction unmatched. The CDR3 is 14 residues long. In germline, CDR1 is ENHRY, CDR2 SYGVKD.

CDR3 sequence reads: CASSYAEETQYF. CDR3 nucleotides: TGTGCCAGCAGTTACGCCGAAGAGACCCAGTACTTC. This chain connects TRBV6-6 to TRBJ2-5; D gene unclear. Germline CDR1 reads MNHNY; CDR2 reads SVGAGI (reference sequence). This CDR3 spans 12 amino acids. Trimming stripped 2 bases from V and 3 bases from J, with 4 bases between.

The CDR3, as DNA: TGTGCCATCAGTGATGACTCAAGATGGAATGGCTACACCTTC. Its translation: CAISDDSRWNGYTF. This chain uses TRBV10-3 with TRBJ1-2; D remains ambiguous. The CDR3 covers 14 residues. Germline V gene data show CDR1 as ENHRY and CDR2 as SYGVKD. The V gene lost 3 bases and the J gene lost 6 bases, with 14 bases spanning the gap.

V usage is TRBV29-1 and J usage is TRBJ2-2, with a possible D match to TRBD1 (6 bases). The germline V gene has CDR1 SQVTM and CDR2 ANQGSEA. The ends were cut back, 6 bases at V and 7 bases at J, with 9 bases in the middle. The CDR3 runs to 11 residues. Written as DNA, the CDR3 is TGCAGCGTATCAGGGGTCGGGGAGCTGTTTTTT. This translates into CSVSGVGELFF.